This T cell receptor (beta chain) was recorded in a study of T cells in Graves' hyperthyroidism and ophthalmopathy. Trimming left V 1 base short and J 4 bases short, with 8 bases between. The CDR3 loop spans 14 amino acids. The germline gives CDR1 MGHRA, CDR2 YSYEKL. Clinical symptoms, serum thyroxine, TRAb, thyroid ultrasound and orbital computed tomography informed diagnoses. The PBMCs were sourced from fresh peripheral blood (more than 8.5 ml). Study results and limitations: For ophthalmopathy, model prediction preceded onset by a median roughly 6.5 months.

As regards this clonotype: The antigen remains undetermined.

TCR beta CDR3 regions were amplified from RNA transcripts. Primed by the HTBI set, a first-round RT-PCR was run on the TCR CDR3. MiXCR, applied by TCRdb to the multiplex PCR reads, yields one record per CDR3 protein. The sample comprises some 560,000 distinct CDR3 sequences, about 14% of which are singletons, and about 15% rests with the top ten. J is TRBJ2-1 and V is TRBV4-1; D gene ambiguous. Sample: blood. This TCR was recovered from a woman aged 40 to 50 with Graves' hyperthyroidism. As DNA, the CDR3 is TGCGCCAGCAGCCAAGTTCCAGAGTACAATGAGCAGTTCTTC. Translated: CASSQVPEYNEQFF.